The 25 T cell receptor beta chains listed next were all sequenced from one sample in a study of radiotherapy plus CTLA-4 blockade in lung cancer. Clones were sequenced by immunoSEQ multiplex PCR, and TCRdb holds only the in-frame ones, with some missing. Of about 88,000 clones in the sample, about three quarters were seen once. Sequencing used peripheral blood, obtained from a patient treated with radiotherapy plus ipilimumab. The receptors were gathered from a human donor with non-small cell lung cancer that progressed on radiotherapy plus ipilimumab.

This clone has just a few counts. J is TRBJ2-1 and V is TRBV6-5, with D perhaps matching TRBD2 (5 bases). V lost 5 bases and J lost 4, with 6 bases in between. Germline V gene lookup returns CDR1 MNHEY and CDR2 SVGAGI. The CDR3 consists of 12 residues. The CDR3 is CASSVAYNEQFF. The CDR3 DNA sequence: TGTGCCAGCAGTGTAGCGTACAATGAGCAGTTCTTC.

J is TRBJ2-3 and V is TRBV7-3, with a weak D call TRBD1 (6 bases). The CDR3 contains 15 residues. V was pared by 5 bases and J by 5 bases, with 17 bases between. The germline gives CDR1 SGHTA, CDR2 FQGTGA. The CDR3 sequence: CASSIQSRGVDTQYF. In nucleotides, the CDR3 is TGTGCCAGCAGCATTCAATCCAGGGGCGTAGATACGCAGTATTTT.

The chain combines TRBV28 with TRBJ1-1; D is perhaps TRBD1 (5 bases). This CDR3 has 14 residues. From germline, CDR1 is MDHEN and CDR2 SYDVKM. Deletions cut 8 bases from V and 0 bases from J, with 13 bases between. CDR3 bases: TGTGCCAGCGCCCCAGGGTGGATGAACACTGAAGCTTTCTTT. Translation: CASAPGWMNTEAFF.

The genes are TRBV25-1 and TRBJ1-2; weak D call: TRBD1 (5 bases). Trimming removed 0 bases from V and 8 bases from J, with 10 bases in between. The CDR3 runs to 13 residues. Looked up from germline, CDR1 is MGHDK and CDR2 is SYGVNS. In DNA form, the CDR3 reads TGTGCCAGCAGTGAATACGGAGGGACCGGCTACACCTTC. The encoded protein is CASSEYGGTGYTF.

V usage is TRBV7-9 and J usage is TRBJ2-7; D possibly matches TRBD1 or TRBD2 (5 bases each). The CDR3 loop spans 12 amino acids. Trimming stripped 5 bases from V and 5 bases from J, with 10 bases between. CDR1 is SEHNR, CDR2 FQNEAQ, per germline (reference sequence). This chain's CDR3 is CASSLVGDEQYF. DNA of the CDR3: TGTGCCAGCAGCCTAGTGGGGGACGAGCAGTACTTC.

J is TRBJ1-4 and V is TRBV27; D not certain. CDR1 MNHEY and CDR2 SMNVEV come from the germline V gene (reference sequence). This CDR3 comprises 14 residues. V gave up 8 bases and J gave up 6 bases, with 16 bases separating them. CDR3 nucleotides: TGTGCCAGCGCCCCCGGCAGTTTAGATGAAAAACTGTTTTTT. This translates into CASAPGSLDEKLFF.

The CDR3 sequence is CASSLDILGDGYTF. The CDR3 nucleotides read TGTGCCAGCAGCTTAGACATTTTGGGGGATGGCTACACCTTC. The chain couples TRBV7-9 to TRBJ1-2; tentatively, D is TRBD1 (5 bases). V lost 1 base and J lost 6, with 12 bases in between. Germline V lookup: CDR1 SEHNR, CDR2 FQNEAQ (reference sequence). The CDR3 extends over 14 amino acids.

V gene TRBV25-1 combines with J gene TRBJ2-1, with 9 bases identical to TRBD1. Germline V gene data show CDR1 as MGHDK and CDR2 as SYGVNS. V shed 5 bases and J 0 bases; nucleotides not matched to a gene: 8. The length of the CDR3 is 17 residues. The CDR3 region is CASSRGTGFGSYNEQFF. CDR3 DNA sequence: TGTGCCAGCAGTCGCGGGACAGGGTTCGGCTCCTACAATGAGCAGTTCTTC.

This clone has more than one count but fewer than ten. The rearrangement links TRBV2 to TRBJ1-1, with 7 nucleotides matching TRBD1. The CDR3 consists of 13 residues. The junction had 6 bases not matched to a gene; V was cut back by 6 bases and J by 5 bases. Germline V CDR1 and CDR2: SNHLY, FYNNEI. CDR3: CASRGRGETEAFF. The DNA for the CDR3 is TGTGCCAGCAGAGGCAGGGGGGAGACTGAAGCTTTCTTT.

The chain is built from TRBV28 and TRBJ2-7; D remains unclear. V dropped 4 bases and J dropped 6 bases, with 7 bases sitting between them. This CDR3 is built from 11 residues. The V gene's germline CDR1 is MDHEN and CDR2 SYDVKM. The CDR3 coding sequence is TGTGCCAGCAGTTATTCAACCGAGCAGTACTTC. It encodes CASSYSTEQYF.

The chain has TRBV2 and TRBJ2-5; TRBD1 aligns across 7 bases. CDR3 size: 14 residues. Trimming at V came to 5 bases and at J to 5 bases, leaving 8 bases not matched to a gene. The germline V gene encodes CDR1 SNHLY and CDR2 FYNNEI. DNA for the CDR3: TGTGCCAGCAGTCTGACAGGGCCCAAGGAGACCCAGTACTTC. This gives the protein CASSLTGPKETQYF.

The chain recombines TRBV4-1 with TRBJ2-1; TRBD2 aligns across 11 bases. Germline V CDR1 and CDR2: MGHRA, YSYEKL. The CDR3 consists of 16 residues. Trimming cost V 4 bases and J 3 bases; bases outside gene matches: 5. The CDR3 bases are TGCGCCAGCAGCCGCTTGACTAGCGGGATCTACAATGAGCAGTTCTTC. This encodes CASSRLTSGIYNEQFF.

The gene calls are TRBV5-6 and TRBJ2-5; perhaps D is TRBD1 or TRBD2 (5 bases each). The CDR3 runs to 16 residues. The V end was cut by 4 bases, the J end by 0 bases, with 16 bases between. The germline V gene encodes CDR1 SGHDT and CDR2 YYEEEE. This chain's CDR3 is CASSRARGLYQETQYF. The CDR3 DNA is TGTGCCAGCAGCAGAGCCCGGGGCCTTTACCAAGAGACCCAGTACTTC.

This rearrangement joins TRBV18 to TRBJ2-1, with no clear D. The germline V and J ends were trimmed by 1 base and 3 bases, with 4 bases remaining between them. This CDR3 is 13 amino acids long. CDR1 is KGHSH and CDR2 is LQKENI in the germline V gene. The CDR3 DNA follows: TGTGCCAGCTCACCACAGAACTACAATGAGCAGTTCTTC. Its protein is CASSPQNYNEQFF.

The V call is TRBV7-3, the J call TRBJ2-3, with D maybe TRBD2 (6 bases). The CDR3 loop spans 15 amino acids. Germline V gene sequence: CDR1 SGHTA, CDR2 FQGTGA. The V end was cut by 4 bases, the J end by 4 bases, with 15 bases between. Here the CDR3 reads CASSSMAGRSDTQYF. The CDR3 bases are TGTGCCAGCAGCTCAATGGCAGGGAGGTCAGATACGCAGTATTTT.

The DNA for the CDR3 is TGTGCCTGGATCCCGCAGGGGGGCTATGGCTACACCTTC. It codes for CAWIPQGGYGYTF. The chain uses TRBV30 and TRBJ1-2, with 7 bases that match TRBD1. Trimming took 4 bases from V and 4 from J; bases not matched to a gene: 6. The CDR3 covers 13 residues. The V gene's germline CDR1 is GTSNPN and CDR2 SVGIG (reference sequence).

The gene calls are TRBV23-1 and TRBJ1-6; TRBD1 matches at 7 bases. TRBV23-1 is annotated as an ORF whose role is uncertain. The CDR3 is made up of 14 amino acids. V lost 4 bases, J lost 9 bases, and 6 bases stayed unmatched. CDR3 DNA sequence: TGCGCCAGCAGTCGGAGGACAGGTTCTTCACCCCTCCACTTT. Amino acid sequence: CASSRRTGSSPLHF.

V is TRBV5-5 and J is TRBJ1-1, with TRBD1 matching over 7 bases. The V gene end was trimmed by 4 bases and the J gene end by 10 bases; junction bases not matched to a gene: 10. The CDR3 totals 13 residues. Germline assignment: CDR1 SGHKS and CDR2 YYEKEE (reference sequence). In DNA, the CDR3 is TGTGCCAGCAGCGGGGCCCAGGGGGTGTTAGCTTTCTTT. This sequence encodes CASSGAQGVLAFF.

The rearrangement links TRBV7-6 to TRBJ2-3; D may be TRBD1 (6 bases). Germline CDR1 and CDR2: SGHVS and FNYEAQ. V was pared by 4 bases and J by 0 bases, with 26 bases between. This CDR3 contains 20 residues. CDR3 region: CASSSPPSHRVPASTDTQYF. Here the CDR3 DNA reads TGTGCCAGCAGCTCTCCACCTTCCCACAGGGTTCCAGCCAGCACAGATACGCAGTATTTT.

V usage is TRBV19 and J usage is TRBJ1-1; D unclear. Germline assignment: CDR1 LNHDA and CDR2 SQIVND (reference sequence). CDR3 length: 14 amino acids. V was trimmed by 3 bases and J by 1 base, leaving 9 bases between them. The CDR3 sequence is CASSIGSRNTEAFF. The CDR3 DNA is TGTGCCAGTAGTATCGGCTCAAGGAACACTGAAGCTTTCTTT. Complete variable domain (other parts from reference TRBV19 and TRBJ1-1): DGGITQSPKYLFRKEGQNVTLSCEQNLNHDAMYWYRQDPGQGLRLIYYSQIVNDFQKGDIAEGYSVSREKKESFPLTVTSAQKNPTAFYLCASSIGSRNTEAFFGQGTRLTVV.

There are a few counts of this clone. The chain carries TRBV4-1 and TRBJ1-1; no firm D call. V was cut by 3 bases and J by 8 bases, with 7 bases left in between. CDR1 and CDR2 from the germline V gene are MGHRA and YSYEKL. The CDR3 spans 11 residues. In DNA, the CDR3 is TGCGCCAGCAGCCACCGACTCGAAGCTTTCTTT. It encodes CASSHRLEAFF.

The chain uses TRBV6-1 and TRBJ2-5; no reliable D call. The V gene's germline CDR1 is MNHNS and CDR2 SASEGT. The CDR3 loop spans 12 amino acids. The V and J ends lost 6 bases and 2 bases respectively, with 7 bases between them. The chain's CDR3 is CASRGNQETQYF. The DNA for the CDR3 is TGTGCCAGCAGGGGGAATCAAGAGACCCAGTACTTC.

V gene TRBV27 combines with J gene TRBJ2-7; 7 bases agree with TRBD1. The CDR3 contains 13 residues. With 4 bases clipped from V and 3 bases from J, the junction kept 3 bases outside the gene matches. Germline V gives CDR1 MNHEY, CDR2 SMNVEV (reference sequence). CDR3: CASSSWTGYEQYF. The CDR3 DNA is TGTGCCAGCAGTTCGTGGACAGGCTACGAGCAGTACTTC.

This clone appeared a few times. The J gene is TRBJ1-1, the V gene TRBV19; D might be TRBD1 (5 bases). The CDR3 runs to 14 residues. The V gene's germline CDR1 is LNHDA and CDR2 SQIVND (reference sequence). The V gene lost 5 bases and the J gene lost 4 bases, with 14 bases spanning the gap. DNA for the CDR3: TGTGCCAGTAGTTCCGGGGGGGTGGGCACTGAAGCTTTCTTT. This translates into CASSSGGVGTEAFF.

The rearrangement joins TRBV7-2 to TRBJ2-3, with D hard to call. CDR3 length equals 13 residues. Trimming pared 5 bases from V and 0 bases from J, leaving 6 bases between. Per germline, CDR1 SGHTA and CDR2 FQGNSA. In DNA form, the CDR3 reads TGTGCCAGCAGCGCTATGAGCACAGATACGCAGTATTTT. Its protein is CASSAMSTDTQYF.